A single sample gave rise to the 14 T cell receptor beta chains below, sequenced in a study of T cells in Graves' hyperthyroidism and ophthalmopathy. Researchers took RNA transcripts and amplified the TCR beta CDR3 regions from them. A set of HTBI primers served as the primers for a first-round RT-PCR of the TCR CDR3. TCRdb reanalysed the multiplex PCR reads using MiXCR and keeps one entry per CDR3 protein. The data show hundreds of thousands of distinct CDR3 sequences, just under 45% seen once. The sequenced sample consisted of peripheral blood or thyroid tissue (not recorded which). The origin of the receptors is an adult man with Graves' disease, either hyperthyroidism or ophthalmopathy (not recorded which).

Concerning this clonotype: Germline is not matched at one junction end, which may reflect a read error. The V gene is TRBV7-8, the J gene TRBJ1-5; D might be TRBD1 (6 bases). The germline gives CDR1 SGHVS, CDR2 FQNEAQ. The CDR3 consists of 16 residues. The CDR3 DNA is TGTGCCGGCAGCTCACCGACAGGAAGAAGCAATCAGCCCCAGCATTTT. Encoded protein: CAGSSPTGRSNQPQHF.

The chain uses TRBV6-5 and TRBJ1-2; no clear D. V gave up 5 bases and J gave up 3 bases, with 7 bases separating them. CDR3 size: 12 residues. Germline V gene data show CDR1 as MNHEY and CDR2 as SVGAGI. CDR3 coding DNA: TGTGCCAGCAGTCCGGTTGACTATGGCTACACCTTC. The encoded protein is CASSPVDYGYTF.

The chain recombines TRBV24-1 with TRBJ2-2, with 8 bases lining up with TRBD1. With V trimmed by 0 bases and J by 6 bases, 8 bases remained unmatched. The CDR3 runs to 17 residues. Germline V lookup: CDR1 KGHDR, CDR2 SFDVKD. The CDR3 DNA follows: TGTGCCACCAGTGATTTGAGCCCAGGGGGCAGGGCCGGGGAGCTGTTTTTT. Protein product: CATSDLSPGGRAGELFF.

The rearrangement uses TRBV19 and TRBJ1-4, with 10 bases aligning to TRBD1. The CDR3 is 14 amino acids. Germline values: CDR1 LNHDA, CDR2 SQIVND (reference sequence). Trimming at V came to 5 bases and at J to 10 bases, leaving 7 bases not matched to a gene. The CDR3 region is CASSPRQGAAKLFF. CDR3 bases: TGTGCCAGTAGTCCACGACAGGGGGCCGCAAAACTGTTTTTT.

The chain's CDR3 is CASSSPGPNTEAFF. Here the CDR3 DNA reads TGTGCCAGCAGCTCACCGGGCCCGAACACTGAAGCTTTCTTT. The chain couples TRBV7-1 to TRBJ1-1; D is undetermined. TRBV7-1 is flagged as an ORF with uncertain function. This CDR3 has 14 amino acids. V lost 2 bases and J 1 base, leaving 8 bases between the germline ends.

This clonotype occurred many times. The chain has TRBV29-1 and TRBJ1-4, with TRBD1 as a possible D gene (5 bases). The CDR3 contains 11 residues. CDR1 is SQVTM, CDR2 ANQGSEA, per germline. The V and J ends lost 6 bases and 8 bases respectively, with 10 bases between them. The CDR3 sequence: CSVLRDEKLFF. CDR3 DNA sequence: TGCAGCGTACTTCGGGACGAAAAACTGTTTTTT.

The rearrangement joins TRBV29-1 to TRBJ1-2; a possible D gene is TRBD1 (5 bases). Trimming left V 4 bases short and J 0 bases short, with 12 bases between. The CDR3 spans 14 residues. Germline CDR1 and CDR2: SQVTM and ANQGSEA. The CDR3 DNA reads as TGCAGCGTTGTTGGCGGGGGGGCTAACTATGGCTACACCTTC. Translating gives CSVVGGGANYGYTF.

The genes are TRBV9 and TRBJ2-7; D is undetermined. This CDR3 comprises 14 residues. Per the germline V gene, CDR1 is SGDLS and CDR2 is YYNGEE. V was trimmed by 0 bases and J by 6 bases, leaving 13 bases between them. CDR3 loop: CASSVDILLGEQYF. As DNA, the CDR3 is TGTGCCAGCAGCGTAGACATCCTTCTCGGCGAGCAGTACTTC.

This clonotype was seen only a few times. This chain links TRBV5-1 with TRBJ1-5, with D perhaps TRBD1 (6 bases). The V end was cut by 0 bases, the J end by 6 bases, with 13 bases between. Germline V gives CDR1 SGHRS, CDR2 YFSETQ. This CDR3 spans 15 amino acids. DNA for the CDR3: TGCGCCAGCAGCTTGGAGGGGGGGCTCGGTCAGCCCCAGCATTTT. Its translation is CASSLEGGLGQPQHF. Complete variable domain (other parts from reference TRBV5-1 and TRBJ1-5): KAGVTQTPRYLIKTRGQQVTLSCSPISGHRSVSWYQQTPGQGLQFLFEYFSETQRNKGNFPGRFSGRQFSNSRSEMNVSTLELGDSALYLCASSLEGGLGQPQHFGDGTRLSIL.

This sequence joins TRBV29-1 and TRBJ1-2; D call uncertain. The CDR3 covers 10 residues. In germline, CDR1 is SQVTM, CDR2 ANQGSEA. Deletions cut 4 bases from V and 5 bases from J, with 5 bases between. CDR3: CSVGSYGYTF. The CDR3 nucleotides are TGCAGCGTTGGGAGTTATGGCTACACCTTC. The whole variable domain, remainder taken from reference TRBV29-1 and TRBJ1-2, is SAVISQKPSRDICQRGTSLTIQCQVDSQVTMMFWYRQQPGQSLTLIATANQGSEATYESGFVIDKFPISRPNLTFSTLTVSNMSPEDSSIYLCSVGSYGYTFGSGTRLTVV.

This clonotype occurred many times. The chain is built from TRBV19 and TRBJ1-2, with 10 nucleotides matching TRBD1. The CDR3 has 15 amino acids. CDR1 LNHDA and CDR2 SQIVND come from the germline V gene (reference sequence). V was clipped by 4 bases and J by 6 bases; unmatched bases: 8. The CDR3 DNA reads TGTGCCAGTAGTAGCGACAGGGGGCTGGCTAATGGCTACACCTTC. Its protein product is CASSSDRGLANGYTF.

Of note for this clonotype: A much larger clone is a single base away; this may be a read error. The rearrangement links TRBV20-1 to TRBJ2-7; D is possibly TRBD2 (6 bases). There are 13 residues in the CDR3. Germline lookup yields CDR1 DFQATT and CDR2 SNEGSKA (reference sequence). V lost 4 bases and J 5 bases, leaving 15 bases between the germline ends. The chain's CDR3 is CSATSGGHDEQYF. The CDR3, as DNA: TGCAGTGCTACTTCTGGAGGGCATGACGAGCAGTACTTC.

A remark on this clonotype: A much bigger clone sits one base away, suggesting this may be a read error. V gene TRBV12-3 or TRBV12-4 combines with J gene TRBJ2-7, with D possibly being TRBD2 (5 bases). This CDR3 is built from 12 residues. CDR3 bases: TGTGCCATCAGTTTAGCGCGGTACGAGCAGTACTTC. Its protein is CAISLARYEQYF.

The V and J genes are TRBV11-2 and TRBJ2-7; D is uncertain. Germline V gene lookup returns CDR1 SGHAT and CDR2 FQNNGV. The ends were cut back, 11 bases at V and 2 bases at J, with 19 bases in the middle. The CDR3 sequence is 14 residues long. In nucleotides, the CDR3 is TGTGCCTGGAGTGAGACGGGCTATACCTACGAGCAGTACTTC. It yields the protein CAWSETGYTYEQYF.